The 5 T cell receptor beta chains below all came from one sample that was sequenced in a study of Graves' ophthalmopathy and Graves' hyperthyroidism. Transcripts of RNA were the source for amplifying TCR beta CDR3 regions. An initial RT-PCR round employing HTBI primers preceded a second-round multiplex PCR. MiXCR, applied by TCRdb to the multiplex PCR reads, yields one record per CDR3 protein. The table shows 580,000 or so distinct CDR3 sequences, with about 35% occurring only once. Sequencing input: peripheral blood or thyroid tissue (not recorded which). These receptors originate from an adult man with Graves' hyperthyroidism.

The V gene is TRBV7-9, the J gene TRBJ2-5; TRBD1 might be the D (5 bases). V dropped 0 bases and J dropped 5 bases, with 10 bases sitting between them. CDR1 is SEHNR and CDR2 is FQNEAQ in the germline V gene (reference sequence). CDR3 length equals 14 residues. CDR3: CASSLAQAMETQYF. The CDR3 region has the DNA TGTGCCAGCAGCTTAGCACAGGCGATGGAGACCCAGTACTTC.

This clonotype was detected ten times or more. This chain links TRBV19 with TRBJ1-3; D remains unclear. V was pared by 3 bases and J by 0 bases, with 9 bases between. This CDR3 region has 15 residues. CDR1 and CDR2 (germline): LNHDA, SQIVND (reference sequence). Here the CDR3 reads CASSIWRVSGNTIYF. CDR3 nucleotide sequence: TGTGCCAGTAGTATTTGGCGGGTCTCTGGAAACACCATATATTTT.

This clonotype was seen once. The chain joins TRBV24-1 to TRBJ2-5; 11 nucleotides match TRBD2. The J call may be wrong; the DNA end is better matched by TRBJ2-1. This CDR3 region has 17 residues. Germline CDR1 and CDR2: KGHDR and SFDVKD. CDR3 region: CATSVLRASGGRDEQFF. The DNA for the CDR3 is TGTGCCACCAGTGTCCTCAGGGCTAGCGGGGGGAGGGATGAGCAGTTCTTC.

In this sample, this clonotype turned up many times. CDR3 DNA sequence: TGCAGTGCTAGGCAGGGGGCTTCGTCGGCTTTCTTT. Its protein is CSARQGASSAFF. J is TRBJ1-1 and V is TRBV20-1, with TRBD1 identical over 8 bases. V dropped 3 bases and J dropped 11; count of bases not matched to a gene: 8. In germline, CDR1 is DFQATT, CDR2 SNEGSKA (reference sequence). The CDR3 length is 12 residues.

Written as DNA, the CDR3 is TGCAGTGGAAGGGGGAGAGACATGAACACTGAAGCTTTCTTT. This gives the protein CSGRGRDMNTEAFF. V usage is TRBV20-1 and J usage is TRBJ1-1; a possible D gene is TRBD1 (6 bases). This CDR3 has 14 amino acids. From germline, CDR1 is DFQATT and CDR2 SNEGSKA (reference sequence). Trimming shortened V by 7 bases and J by 0 bases, and 15 bases separated the two germline ends.